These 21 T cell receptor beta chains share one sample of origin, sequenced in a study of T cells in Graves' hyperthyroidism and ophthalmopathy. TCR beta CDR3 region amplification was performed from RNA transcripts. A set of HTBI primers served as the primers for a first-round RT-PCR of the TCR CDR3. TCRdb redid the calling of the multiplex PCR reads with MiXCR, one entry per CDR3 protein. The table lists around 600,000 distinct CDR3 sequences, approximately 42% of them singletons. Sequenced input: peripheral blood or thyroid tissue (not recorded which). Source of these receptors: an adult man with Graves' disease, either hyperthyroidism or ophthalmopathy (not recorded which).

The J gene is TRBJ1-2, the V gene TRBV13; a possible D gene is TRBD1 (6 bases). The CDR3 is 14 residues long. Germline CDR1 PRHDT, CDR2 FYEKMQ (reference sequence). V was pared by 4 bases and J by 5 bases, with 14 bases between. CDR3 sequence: CASSSRQDLYGYTF. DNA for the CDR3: TGTGCCAGCAGCTCCCGACAGGACCTTTATGGCTACACCTTC.

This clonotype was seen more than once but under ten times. This chain's CDR3 is CASSKAGTAGGEQYF. The CDR3 DNA is TGTGCCAGCAGCAAAGCTGGGACCGCCGGTGGAGAGCAGTACTTC. The chain links TRBV14 to TRBJ2-7; either TRBD1 or TRBD2 may fit D (5 bases each). Per the germline V gene, CDR1 is SGHDN and CDR2 is FVKESK. The germline V and J ends were trimmed by 5 bases and 7 bases, with 21 bases remaining between them. CDR3 length: 15 amino acids. The variable domain in full, completed from reference TRBV14 and TRBJ2-7, reads EAGVTQFPSHSVIEKGQTVTLRCDPISGHDNLYWYRRVMGKEIKFLLHFVKESKQDESGMPNNRFLAERTGGTYSTLKVQPAELEDSGVYFCASSKAGTAGGEQYFGPGTRLTVT.

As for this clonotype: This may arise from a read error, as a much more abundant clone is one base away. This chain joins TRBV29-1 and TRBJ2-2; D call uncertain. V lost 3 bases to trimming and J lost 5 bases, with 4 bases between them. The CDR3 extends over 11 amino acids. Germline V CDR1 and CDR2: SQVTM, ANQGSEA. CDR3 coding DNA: TGCAGCGTTGAGGCGACCGGGGAGCTGTTTTTT. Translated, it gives CSVEATGELFF.

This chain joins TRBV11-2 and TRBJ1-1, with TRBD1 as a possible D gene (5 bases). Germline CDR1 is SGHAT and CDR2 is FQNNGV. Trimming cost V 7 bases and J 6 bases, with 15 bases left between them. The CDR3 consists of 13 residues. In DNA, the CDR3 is TGTGCCAGCACCCAAACGGGGGGGGCTGAAGCTTTCTTT. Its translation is CASTQTGGAEAFF.

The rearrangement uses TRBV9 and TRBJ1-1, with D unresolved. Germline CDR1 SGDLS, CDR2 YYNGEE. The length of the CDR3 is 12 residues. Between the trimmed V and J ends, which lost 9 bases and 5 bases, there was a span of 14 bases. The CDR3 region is CATRDYTTEAFF. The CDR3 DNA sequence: TGTGCCACCCGAGACTACACGACTGAAGCTTTCTTT.

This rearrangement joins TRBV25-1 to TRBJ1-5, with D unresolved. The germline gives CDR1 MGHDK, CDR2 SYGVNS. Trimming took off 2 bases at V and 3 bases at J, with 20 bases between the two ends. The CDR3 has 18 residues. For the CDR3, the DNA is TGTGCCAGCAGTGAACCAACTAGCGGGGATTGTAACAATCAGCCCCAGCATTTT. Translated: CASSEPTSGDCNNQPQHF.

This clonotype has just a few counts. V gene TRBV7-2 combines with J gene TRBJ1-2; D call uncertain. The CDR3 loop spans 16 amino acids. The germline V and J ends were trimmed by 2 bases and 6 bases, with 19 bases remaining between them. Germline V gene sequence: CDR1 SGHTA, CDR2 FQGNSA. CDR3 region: CASSLNPAGGIDGYTF. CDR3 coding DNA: TGTGCCAGCAGCTTAAACCCCGCAGGAGGGATCGATGGCTACACCTTC.

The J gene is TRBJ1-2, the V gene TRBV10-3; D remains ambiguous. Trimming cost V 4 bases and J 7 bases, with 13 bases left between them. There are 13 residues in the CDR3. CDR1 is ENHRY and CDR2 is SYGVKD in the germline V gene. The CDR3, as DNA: TGTGCCATCAGTGCGCCGCAAGTCAGTGGCTACACCTTC. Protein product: CAISAPQVSGYTF.

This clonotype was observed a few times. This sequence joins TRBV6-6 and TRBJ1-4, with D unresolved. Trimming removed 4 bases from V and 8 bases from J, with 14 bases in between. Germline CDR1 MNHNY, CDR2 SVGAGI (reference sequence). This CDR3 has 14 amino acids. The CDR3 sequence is CASSSSAGYEKLFF. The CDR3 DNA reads TGTGCCAGCAGTTCGTCGGCGGGATACGAAAAACTGTTTTTT.

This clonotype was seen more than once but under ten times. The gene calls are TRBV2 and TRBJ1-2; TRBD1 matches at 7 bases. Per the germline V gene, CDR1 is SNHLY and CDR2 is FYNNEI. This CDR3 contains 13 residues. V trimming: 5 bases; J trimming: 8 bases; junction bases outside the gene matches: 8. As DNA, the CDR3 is TGTGCCAGCAGTTCAGGGGGGCGGGGGGGCTACACCTTC. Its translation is CASSSGGRGGYTF.

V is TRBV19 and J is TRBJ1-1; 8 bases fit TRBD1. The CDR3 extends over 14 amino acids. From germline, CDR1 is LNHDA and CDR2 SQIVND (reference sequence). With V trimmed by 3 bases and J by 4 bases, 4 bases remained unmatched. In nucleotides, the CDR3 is TGTGCCAGTAGTATGGACAGGGTCGGCACTGAAGCTTTCTTT. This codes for CASSMDRVGTEAFF.

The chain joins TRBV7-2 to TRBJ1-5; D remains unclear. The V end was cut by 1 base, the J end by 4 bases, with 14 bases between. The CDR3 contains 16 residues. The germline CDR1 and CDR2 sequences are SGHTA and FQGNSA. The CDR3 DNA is TGTGCCAGCAGCTTAGGTGGAACACTTAGAAATCAGCCCCAGCATTTT. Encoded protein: CASSLGGTLRNQPQHF.

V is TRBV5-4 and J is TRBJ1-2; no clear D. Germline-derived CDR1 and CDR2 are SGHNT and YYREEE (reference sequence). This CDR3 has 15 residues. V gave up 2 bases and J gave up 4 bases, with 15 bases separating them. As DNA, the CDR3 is TGTGCCAGCAGCTTCGCTTCTCAACACAGCTATGGCTACACCTTC. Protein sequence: CASSFASQHSYGYTF.

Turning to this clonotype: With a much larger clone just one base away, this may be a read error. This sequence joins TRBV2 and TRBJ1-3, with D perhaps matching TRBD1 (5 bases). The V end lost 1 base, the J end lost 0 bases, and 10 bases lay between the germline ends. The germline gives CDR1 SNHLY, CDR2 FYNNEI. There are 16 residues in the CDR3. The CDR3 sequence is CASSEGGSSSGNTIYF. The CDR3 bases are TGTGCCAGCAGTGAAGGGGGCAGCAGCTCTGGAAACACCATATATTTT.

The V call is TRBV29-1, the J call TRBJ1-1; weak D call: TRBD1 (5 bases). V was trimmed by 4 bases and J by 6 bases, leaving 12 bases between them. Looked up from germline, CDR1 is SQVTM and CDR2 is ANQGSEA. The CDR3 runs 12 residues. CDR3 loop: CSVGTSSSEAFF. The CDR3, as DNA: TGCAGCGTTGGGACATCCAGCTCTGAAGCTTTCTTT.

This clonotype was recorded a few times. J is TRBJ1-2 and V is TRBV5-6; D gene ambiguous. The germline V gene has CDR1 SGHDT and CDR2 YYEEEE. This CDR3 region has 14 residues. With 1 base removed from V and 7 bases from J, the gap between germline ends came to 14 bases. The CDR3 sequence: CASSLWTDCLGYTF. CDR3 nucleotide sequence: TGTGCCAGCAGCTTGTGGACCGACTGTCTTGGCTACACCTTC.

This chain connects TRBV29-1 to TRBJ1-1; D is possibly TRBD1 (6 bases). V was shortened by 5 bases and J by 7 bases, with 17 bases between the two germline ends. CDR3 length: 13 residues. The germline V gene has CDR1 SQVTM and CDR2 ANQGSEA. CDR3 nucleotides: TGCAGCGTTACGGGTTGGGACACGGATGAAGCTTTCTTT. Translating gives CSVTGWDTDEAFF.

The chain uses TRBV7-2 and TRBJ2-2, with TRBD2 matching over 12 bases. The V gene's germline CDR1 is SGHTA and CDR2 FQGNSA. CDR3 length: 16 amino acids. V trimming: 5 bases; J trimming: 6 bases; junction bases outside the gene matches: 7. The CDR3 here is CASSLGLAGRPGELFF. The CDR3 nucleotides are TGTGCCAGCAGCCTGGGACTAGCGGGTCGCCCCGGGGAGCTGTTTTTT.

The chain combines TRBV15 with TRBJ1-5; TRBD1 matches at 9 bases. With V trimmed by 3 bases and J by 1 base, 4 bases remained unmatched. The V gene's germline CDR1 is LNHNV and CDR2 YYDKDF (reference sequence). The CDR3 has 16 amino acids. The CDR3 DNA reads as TGTGCCACCAGCAGCTGGGGGACAGGGAGCAATCAGCCCCAGCATTTT. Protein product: CATSSWGTGSNQPQHF.

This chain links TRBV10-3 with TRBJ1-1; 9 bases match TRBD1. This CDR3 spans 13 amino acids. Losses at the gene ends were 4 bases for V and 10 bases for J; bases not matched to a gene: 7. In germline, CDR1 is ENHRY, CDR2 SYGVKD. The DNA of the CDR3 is TGTGCCATCAGTGCGACGGGACAGGGCGCAGCTTTCTTT. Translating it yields CAISATGQGAAFF.

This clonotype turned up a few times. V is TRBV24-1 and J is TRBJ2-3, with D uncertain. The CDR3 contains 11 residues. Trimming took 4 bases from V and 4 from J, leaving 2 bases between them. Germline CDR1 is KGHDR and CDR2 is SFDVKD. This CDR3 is CATSDPDTQYF. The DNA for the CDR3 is TGTGCCACCAGTGACCCAGATACGCAGTATTTT.